The clone carrying this T cell receptor (beta chain) was seen once. Its cognate antigen is unknown. The PCR used 60 Vbeta and 13 Jbeta primers. Some clones are missing from TCRdb's copy, which holds only in-frame ones; the method was immunoSEQ multiplex PCR. The table lists approximately 77,000 clones, roughly 76% of them singletons. This specimen comes from a study of cytomegalovirus exposure and HLA in healthy donors. Study results and caveats: Later analysis found that TCR beta chains associated with HLA were more clonally expanded than other, equally common chains. The study listed under 200 cytomegalovirus-associated TCR beta chains.

The sequencing input was PBMCs. The receptor comes from a male donor in good health and CMV-seropositive.

This chain's CDR3 is CASSERASGSNTGELFF. The DNA for the CDR3 is TGTGCCAGCTCTGAGCGGGCTAGCGGGTCGAACACCGGGGAGCTGTTTTTT. The genes are TRBV7-9 and TRBJ2-2; 8 positions match TRBD2. The germline V gene encodes CDR1 SEHNR and CDR2 FQNEAQ (reference sequence). This CDR3 comprises 17 residues. Germline trimming cut 8 bases from V and 0 bases from J; bases unmatched to any gene: 11.